The 2 T cell receptor beta chains below come from one sample, sequenced in a study of Ad26.COV2.S vaccination and SARS-CoV-2 variants. Documented treatment: around 19 received Ad26.COV2.S at low or high dose, single or two shots; about five received placebo; per-sample allocation not given. The samples date from day 63 after the first vaccine or placebo injection. TCRdb keeps only in-frame clones here, not all; method: immunoSEQ multiplex PCR. The data contain roughly 350,000 clones, around 86% of them singletons. Source: peripheral blood, taken in a trial of Ad26.COV2.S vaccine versus placebo. Every receptor here comes from a person aged 18 to 65 who received the Ad26.COV2.S COVID-19 vaccine or a placebo.

The rearrangement uses TRBV23-1 and TRBJ1-4; D might be TRBD1 (6 bases). TRBV23-1 is placed among ORFs of uncertain function. V lost 3 bases and J 8 bases, leaving 16 bases between the germline ends. This CDR3 spans 15 amino acids. The CDR3 DNA reads TGCGCCAGCAGTCACCCTGCGGGGGGCCTCGAAAAACTGTTTTTT. Amino acid sequence: CASSHPAGGLEKLFF.

The rearrangement uses TRBV6-2 or TRBV6-3 and TRBJ1-2, with D uncertain. This CDR3 is built from 12 residues. Trimming removed 5 bases at V and 5 bases at J, with 9 bases between. Germline V CDR1 and CDR2: MNHEY, SVGEGT. In nucleotides, the CDR3 is TGTGCCAGCAGTCCCCAGATATATGGCTACACCTTC. Residues: CASSPQIYGYTF.